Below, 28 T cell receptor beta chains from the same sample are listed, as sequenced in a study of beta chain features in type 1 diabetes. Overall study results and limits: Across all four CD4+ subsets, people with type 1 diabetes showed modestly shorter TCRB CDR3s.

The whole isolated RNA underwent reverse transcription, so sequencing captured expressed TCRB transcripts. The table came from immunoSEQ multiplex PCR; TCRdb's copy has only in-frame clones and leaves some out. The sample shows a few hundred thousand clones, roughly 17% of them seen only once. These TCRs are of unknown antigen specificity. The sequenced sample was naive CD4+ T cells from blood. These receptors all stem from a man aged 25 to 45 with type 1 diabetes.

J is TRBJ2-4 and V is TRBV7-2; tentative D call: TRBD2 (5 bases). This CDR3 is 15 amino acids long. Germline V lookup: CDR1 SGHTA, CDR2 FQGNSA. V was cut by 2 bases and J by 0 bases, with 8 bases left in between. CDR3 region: CASSLSLAAKNIQYF. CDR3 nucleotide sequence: TGTGCCAGCAGCTTAAGCCTAGCAGCCAAAAACATTCAGTACTTC.

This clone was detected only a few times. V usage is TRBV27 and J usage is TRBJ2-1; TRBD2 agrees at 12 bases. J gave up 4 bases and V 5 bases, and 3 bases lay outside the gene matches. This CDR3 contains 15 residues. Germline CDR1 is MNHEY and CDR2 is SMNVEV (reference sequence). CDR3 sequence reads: CASSLGLAGYNEQFF. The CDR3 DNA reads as TGTGCCAGCAGTCTTGGACTAGCGGGGTACAATGAGCAGTTCTTC.

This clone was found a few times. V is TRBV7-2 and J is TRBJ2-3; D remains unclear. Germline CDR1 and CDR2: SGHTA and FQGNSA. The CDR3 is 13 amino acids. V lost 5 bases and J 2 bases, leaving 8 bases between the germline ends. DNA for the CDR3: TGTGCCAGCAGCCGTGGTCACACAGATACGCAGTATTTT. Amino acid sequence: CASSRGHTDTQYF.

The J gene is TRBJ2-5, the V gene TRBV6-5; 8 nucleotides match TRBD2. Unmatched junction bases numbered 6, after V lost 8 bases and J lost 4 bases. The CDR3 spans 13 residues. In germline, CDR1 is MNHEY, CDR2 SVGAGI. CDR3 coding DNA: TGTGCCAGCGGGGAGCGGGAGAGAGAGACCCAGTACTTC. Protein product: CASGERERETQYF.

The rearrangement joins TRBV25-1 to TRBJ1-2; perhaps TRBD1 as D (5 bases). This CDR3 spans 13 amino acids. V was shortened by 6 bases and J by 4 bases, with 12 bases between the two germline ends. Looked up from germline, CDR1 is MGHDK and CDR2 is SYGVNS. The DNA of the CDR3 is TGTGCCAGCAGCCTAGGGACCCGCTATGGCTACACCTTC. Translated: CASSLGTRYGYTF.

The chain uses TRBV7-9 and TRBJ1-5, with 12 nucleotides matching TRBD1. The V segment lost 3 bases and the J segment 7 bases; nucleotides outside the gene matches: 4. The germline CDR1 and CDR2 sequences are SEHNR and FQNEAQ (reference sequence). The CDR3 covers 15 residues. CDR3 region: CASSLSGTGGQPQHF. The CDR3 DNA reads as TGTGCCAGCAGCTTGAGCGGGACAGGGGGCCAGCCCCAGCATTTT.

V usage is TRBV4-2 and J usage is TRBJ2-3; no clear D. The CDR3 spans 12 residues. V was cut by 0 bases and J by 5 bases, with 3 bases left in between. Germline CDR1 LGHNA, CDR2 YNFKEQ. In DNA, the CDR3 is TGTGCCAGCAGCCAAGAAGTAGATACGCAGTATTTT. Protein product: CASSQEVDTQYF.

This CDR3 reads CSVDSVEIEAFF. CDR3 DNA: TGCAGCGTTGACTCGGTGGAAATTGAAGCTTTCTTT. The chain employs TRBV29-1 and TRBJ1-1, with no clear D. V lost 3 bases and J lost 7, with 12 bases in between. Germline CDR1 reads SQVTM; CDR2 reads ANQGSEA. This CDR3 has 12 amino acids.

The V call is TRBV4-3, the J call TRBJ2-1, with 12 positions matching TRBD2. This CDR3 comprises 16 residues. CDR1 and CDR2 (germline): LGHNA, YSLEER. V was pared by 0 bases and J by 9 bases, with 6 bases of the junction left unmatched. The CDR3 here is CASSQDWLAGGGEQFF. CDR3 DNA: TGCGCCAGCAGCCAAGATTGGCTAGCGGGAGGGGGTGAGCAGTTCTTC.

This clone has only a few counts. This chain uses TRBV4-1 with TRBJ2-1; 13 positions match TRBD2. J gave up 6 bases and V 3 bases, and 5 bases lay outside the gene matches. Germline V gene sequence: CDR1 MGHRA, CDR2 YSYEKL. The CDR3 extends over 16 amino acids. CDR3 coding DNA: TGCGCCAGCAGCCAGCCCGGACTAGCGGGAGTCAATGAGCAGTTCTTC. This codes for CASSQPGLAGVNEQFF.

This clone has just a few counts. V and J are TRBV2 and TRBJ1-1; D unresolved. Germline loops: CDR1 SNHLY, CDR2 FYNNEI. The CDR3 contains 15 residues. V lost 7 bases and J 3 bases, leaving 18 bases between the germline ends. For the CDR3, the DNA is TGTGCCAGCACCTTGGGTCTCGGTGGGGACACTGAAGCTTTCTTT. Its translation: CASTLGLGGDTEAFF.

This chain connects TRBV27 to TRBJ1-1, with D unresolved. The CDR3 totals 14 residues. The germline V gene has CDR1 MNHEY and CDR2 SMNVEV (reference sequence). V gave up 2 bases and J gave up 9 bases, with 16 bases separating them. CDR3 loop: CASSLRSLGTKAFF. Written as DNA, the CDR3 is TGTGCCAGCAGTTTAAGGTCCCTCGGTACTAAAGCTTTCTTT.

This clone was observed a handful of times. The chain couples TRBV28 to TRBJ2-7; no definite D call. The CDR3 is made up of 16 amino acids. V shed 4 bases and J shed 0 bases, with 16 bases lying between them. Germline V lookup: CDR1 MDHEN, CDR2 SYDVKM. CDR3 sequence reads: CASSSQGRLDSYEQYF. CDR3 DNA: TGTGCCAGCAGTTCCCAAGGGCGGCTCGACTCCTACGAGCAGTACTTC.

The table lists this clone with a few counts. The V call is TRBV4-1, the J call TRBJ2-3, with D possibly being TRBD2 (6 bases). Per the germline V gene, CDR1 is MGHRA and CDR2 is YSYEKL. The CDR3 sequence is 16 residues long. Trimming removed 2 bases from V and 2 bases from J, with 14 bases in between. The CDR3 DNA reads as TGCGCCAGCAGCCAATCGGCGGCGGGACCCACAGATACGCAGTATTTT. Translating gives CASSQSAAGPTDTQYF.

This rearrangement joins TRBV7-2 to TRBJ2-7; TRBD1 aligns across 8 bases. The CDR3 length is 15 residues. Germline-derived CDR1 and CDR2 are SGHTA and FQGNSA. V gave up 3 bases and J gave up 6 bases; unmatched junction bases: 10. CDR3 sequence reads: CASSFAVTGDPEQYF. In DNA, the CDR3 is TGTGCCAGCAGCTTCGCTGTGACAGGGGATCCCGAGCAGTACTTC.

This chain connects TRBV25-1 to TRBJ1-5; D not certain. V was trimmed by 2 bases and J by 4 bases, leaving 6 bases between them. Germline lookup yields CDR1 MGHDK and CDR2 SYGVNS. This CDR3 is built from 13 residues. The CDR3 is CASSENENQPQHF. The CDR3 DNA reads TGTGCCAGCAGTGAAAACGAGAATCAGCCCCAGCATTTT.

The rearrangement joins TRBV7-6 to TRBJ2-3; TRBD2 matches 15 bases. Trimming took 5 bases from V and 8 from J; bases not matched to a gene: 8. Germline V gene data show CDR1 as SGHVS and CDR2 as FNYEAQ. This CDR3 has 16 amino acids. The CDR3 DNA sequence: TGTGCCAGCAGCCCGCCCCGGACTAGCGGGAGGGCTACGCAGTATTTT. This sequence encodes CASSPPRTSGRATQYF.

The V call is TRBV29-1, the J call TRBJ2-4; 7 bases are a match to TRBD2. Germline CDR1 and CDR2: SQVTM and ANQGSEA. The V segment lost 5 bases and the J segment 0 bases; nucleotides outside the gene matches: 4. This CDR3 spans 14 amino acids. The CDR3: CSVRGRLAKNIQYF. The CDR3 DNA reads TGCAGCGTTCGCGGGAGACTAGCCAAAAACATTCAGTACTTC.

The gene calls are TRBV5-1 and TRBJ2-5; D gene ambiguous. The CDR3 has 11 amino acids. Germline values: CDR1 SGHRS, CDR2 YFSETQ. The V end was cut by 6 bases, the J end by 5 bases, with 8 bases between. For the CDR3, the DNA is TGCGCCAGCACCGGAGAGGAGACCCAGTACTTC. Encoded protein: CASTGEETQYF.

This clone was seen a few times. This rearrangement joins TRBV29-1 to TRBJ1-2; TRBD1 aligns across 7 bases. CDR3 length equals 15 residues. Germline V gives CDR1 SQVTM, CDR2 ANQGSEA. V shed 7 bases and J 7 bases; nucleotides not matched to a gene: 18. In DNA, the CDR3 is TGCAGCGCACCACGGGACAGAGATCGATCTCCTGGCTACACCTTC. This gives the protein CSAPRDRDRSPGYTF. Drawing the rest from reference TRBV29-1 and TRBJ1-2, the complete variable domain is SAVISQKPSRDICQRGTSLTIQCQVDSQVTMMFWYRQQPGQSLTLIATANQGSEATYESGFVIDKFPISRPNLTFSTLTVSNMSPEDSSIYLCSAPRDRDRSPGYTFGSGTRLTVV.

The CDR3 DNA reads TGTGCCAGCAGCTTAAGGGCGGGACAAGGGGAGACCCAGTACTTC. Translating it yields CASSLRAGQGETQYF. The chain uses TRBV5-4 and TRBJ2-5; D possibly matches TRBD1 or TRBD2 (6 bases each). V was clipped by 2 bases and J by 5 bases, with 16 bases between them. The CDR3 has 15 residues. Germline values: CDR1 SGHNT, CDR2 YYREEE (reference sequence).

The CDR3 region is CACAHLGQPQHF. In nucleotides, the CDR3 is TGTGCCTGCGCTCATTTGGGTCAGCCCCAGCATTTT. The chain has TRBV30 and TRBJ1-5; D gene ambiguous. CDR1 is GTSNPN, CDR2 SVGIG, per germline (reference sequence). The CDR3 has 12 amino acids. The V end lost 6 bases, the J end lost 6 bases, and 12 bases lay between the germline ends.

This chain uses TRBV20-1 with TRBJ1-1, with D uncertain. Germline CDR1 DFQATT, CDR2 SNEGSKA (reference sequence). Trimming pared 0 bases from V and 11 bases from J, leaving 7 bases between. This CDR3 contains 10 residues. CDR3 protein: CSARDSVAFF. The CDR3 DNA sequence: TGCAGTGCTAGAGACTCCGTGGCTTTCTTT.

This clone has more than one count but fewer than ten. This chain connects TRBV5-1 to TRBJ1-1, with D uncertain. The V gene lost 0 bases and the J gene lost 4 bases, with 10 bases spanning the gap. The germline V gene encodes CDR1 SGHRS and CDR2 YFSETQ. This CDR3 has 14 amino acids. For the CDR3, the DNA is TGCGCCAGCAGCTTGGAGGGAGTGGTCACTGAAGCTTTCTTT. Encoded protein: CASSLEGVVTEAFF. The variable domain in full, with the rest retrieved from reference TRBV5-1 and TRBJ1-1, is KAGVTQTPRYLIKTRGQQVTLSCSPISGHRSVSWYQQTPGQGLQFLFEYFSETQRNKGNFPGRFSGRQFSNSRSEMNVSTLELGDSALYLCASSLEGVVTEAFFGQGTRLTVV.

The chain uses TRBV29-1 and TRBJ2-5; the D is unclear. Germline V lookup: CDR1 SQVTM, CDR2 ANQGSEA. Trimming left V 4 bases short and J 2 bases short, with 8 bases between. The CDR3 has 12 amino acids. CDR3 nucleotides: TGCAGCGTTGGTGGGCCACAAGAGACCCAGTACTTC. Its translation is CSVGGPQETQYF.

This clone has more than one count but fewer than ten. As DNA, the CDR3 is TGCGCCAGCAGGAAAACCACAGGGTTCCAAGAGACCCAGTACTTC. Protein sequence: CASRKTTGFQETQYF. The V call is TRBV5-1, the J call TRBJ2-5, with D tentatively TRBD1 (6 bases). The V and J ends lost 5 bases and 1 base respectively, with 15 bases between them. The germline gives CDR1 SGHRS, CDR2 YFSETQ. The CDR3 runs to 15 residues.

The CDR3 sequence is CASRRGLAMNEQFF. CDR3 in DNA: TGTGCCAGCAGGCGGGGACTAGCGATGAATGAGCAGTTCTTC. The rearrangement links TRBV6-1 to TRBJ2-1, with 10 positions matching TRBD2. CDR3 length: 14 residues. Looked up from germline, CDR1 is MNHNS and CDR2 is SASEGT. J gave up 7 bases and V 6 bases, and 6 bases lay outside the gene matches.

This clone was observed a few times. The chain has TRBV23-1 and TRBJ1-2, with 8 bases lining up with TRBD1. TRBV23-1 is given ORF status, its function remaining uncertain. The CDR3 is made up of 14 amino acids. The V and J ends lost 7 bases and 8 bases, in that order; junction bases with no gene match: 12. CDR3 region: CASNKTGGIRGYTF. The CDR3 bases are TGCGCCAGCAACAAAACAGGGGGTATTCGGGGCTACACCTTC.